This is a list of T cell receptor beta chains from one sample in a study of cytomegalovirus exposure and HLA in healthy donors. Profiling relied on immunoSEQ multiplex PCR, and the TCRdb table lists in-frame clones only, not all of them. The data show some 140,000 clones, approximately 70% seen once. Input material: PBMCs. These TCRs come from a woman aged 35 to 49 in good health and CMV-seronegative. The CDR3 runs from the conserved cysteine through the conserved F or W. D genes are given only for firm matches. A clone size is listed for some rows: how often the clone was seen (once, few, many), or a class if it is expanded.

>.|TRBJ1-3|.|TRBV11-3
TGTGCCAGCAGCTTAGATAACAACTCTGGAAACACCATATATTTT
CASSLDNNSGNTIYF
>.|TRBJ1-1|.|TRBV28
TGTGCCAGCAGTCCAATTTTGAACACTGAAGCTTTCTTT
CASSPILNTEAFF
>.|TRBJ1-2|TRBD1|TRBV2
TGTGCCAGCAGTGATTTTGACAGGGGCTCTAACTATGGCTACACCTTC
CASSDFDRGSNYGYTF
>.|TRBJ2-3|.|TRBV6-5
TGTGCCAGCAGTTACGGGCAGAGCACAGATACGCAGTATTTT
CASSYGQSTDTQYF
>.|TRBJ2-2|TRBD2|TRBV7-3
TGTGCCAGCAGCCTCTCTAGCGGGGGGACGAACACCGGGGAGCTGTTTTTT
CASSLSSGGTNTGELFF
>.|TRBJ2-5|TRBD1|TRBV28
TGTGCCAGCAGTAAGGGACAGCCGAACCAAGAGACCCAGTACTTC
CASSKGQPNQETQYF
>.|TRBJ1-6|.|TRBV4-1
TGCGCCAGCAGCCAAGAAGGTCGCGGGGGCTTATCCTATAATTCACCCCTCCACTTT
CASSQEGRGGLSYNSPLHF
>.|TRBJ1-2|.|TRBV10-3
TGTGCCATCAGTGAGTCTGGCAAGTATTTGTGTGGCTACACCTTC
CAISESGKYLCGYTF
>.|TRBJ1-5|TRBD1|TRBV6-1
TGTGCCAGCACTACCGGGACAGTCAATCAGCCCCAGCATTTT
CASTTGTVNQPQHF
>.|TRBJ2-1|TRBD2|TRBV6-1
TGTGCCAGCAGGGAGTCGGGGGGGACGGATGAGCAGTTCTTC
CASRESGGTDEQFF
>.|TRBJ1-2|.|TRBV7-6
TGTGCCAGCAGCTTATCAGAAAACTATGGCTACACCTTC
CASSLSENYGYTF
>.|TRBJ2-3|.|TRBV5-1
TGCGCCAGCAGCCTGTCCGAGGGGGCAGATACGCAGTATTTT
CASSLSEGADTQYF
>.|TRBJ1-4|.|TRBV4-2
TGTGCCAGCAGCCAAAGCAGGGGCTATGAAAAACTGTTTTTT
CASSQSRGYEKLFF
>.|TRBJ1-2|TRBD1|TRBV6-5
TGTGCCAGCAAGCAAGGGGGCGGCTATGGCTACACCTTC
CASKQGGGYGYTF
>.|TRBJ2-3|TRBD1|TRBV4-1
TGCGCCAGCAGCCAAGCGGGCAGGGGGTCCGCAGATACGCAGTATTTT
CASSQAGRGSADTQYF
>.|TRBJ1-2|.|TRBV7-9
TGTGCCAGCAGCTTAGACGTCGGAGCTAACTATGGCTACACCTTC
CASSLDVGANYGYTF
>once|TRBJ2-1|.|TRBV6-1
TGTGCCAGCAGGGAGGGGACCGCTTACAATGAGCAGTTCTTC
CASREGTAYNEQFF
>.|TRBJ2-1|TRBD2|TRBV25-1
TGTGCCAGCAGTGAGTGGGGGGGGGAGCAGTTCTTC
CASSEWGGEQFF
>.|TRBJ2-1|TRBD1|TRBV29-1
TGCAGCGTTGAAGAGATGTCAGGGGGTACCGCTGGCTACAATGAGCAGTTCTTC
CSVEEMSGGTAGYNEQFF
>.|TRBJ1-5|.|TRBV28
TGTGCCAGCAGTTTACTTTCTGGTTACTCGGAGCCCCAGCATTTT
CASSLLSGYSEPQHF
>once|TRBJ1-1|TRBD1|TRBV4-1
TGCGCCAGCAGCCAAGTAGGCCGACAGGGGGTTAGCACTGAAGCTTTCTTT
CASSQVGRQGVSTEAFF
>.|TRBJ2-1|.|TRBV29-1
TGCAGCGTTGAATTAGGCGGGTTAGGGCTCAATGAGCAGTTCTTC
CSVELGGLGLNEQFF
>.|TRBJ2-3|TRBD2|TRBV7-9
TGTGCCAGCAGCCCTATGGGAGGGAGAGGGAGAAACACAGATACGCAGTATTTT
CASSPMGGRGRNTDTQYF
>.|TRBJ2-6|.|TRBV28
TGTGCCAGCAGTGCCAGGGACTCTGGGGCCAACGTCCTGACTTTC
CASSARDSGANVLTF
>few|TRBJ1-1|.|TRBV6-1
TGTGCCAGCAGTGAAGCCTCCTGGTGGACAGAGAACACTGAAGCTTTCTTT
CASSEASWWTENTEAFF
>.|TRBJ1-2|.|TRBV7-8
TGTGCCAGCAGCTTAGGTGGGGACTCCTATGGCTACACCTTC
CASSLGGDSYGYTF
>once|TRBJ1-4|.|TRBV14
TGTGCCAGCAGCCCCCGCCGGAATGAAAAACTGTTTTTT
CASSPRRNEKLFF
>.|TRBJ2-2|.|TRBV6-1
TGTGCCACCCAGGTGGGGAACACCGGGGAGCTGTTTTTT
CATQVGNTGELFF
>.|TRBJ2-7|TRBD1|TRBV6-1
TGTGCCAGCAGAGTTACGATAACAGGGGACGAGCAGTACTTC
CASRVTITGDEQYF